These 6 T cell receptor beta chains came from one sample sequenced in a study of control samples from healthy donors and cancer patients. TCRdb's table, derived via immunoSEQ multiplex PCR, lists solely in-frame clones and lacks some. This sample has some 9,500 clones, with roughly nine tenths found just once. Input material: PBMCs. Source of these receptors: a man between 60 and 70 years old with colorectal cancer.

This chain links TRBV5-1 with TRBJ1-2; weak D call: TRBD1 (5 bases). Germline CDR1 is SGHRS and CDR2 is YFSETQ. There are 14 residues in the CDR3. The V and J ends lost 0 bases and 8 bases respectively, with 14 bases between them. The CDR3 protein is CASSLAVQEKGYTF. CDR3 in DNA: TGCGCCAGCAGCTTGGCAGTACAGGAAAAAGGCTACACCTTC.

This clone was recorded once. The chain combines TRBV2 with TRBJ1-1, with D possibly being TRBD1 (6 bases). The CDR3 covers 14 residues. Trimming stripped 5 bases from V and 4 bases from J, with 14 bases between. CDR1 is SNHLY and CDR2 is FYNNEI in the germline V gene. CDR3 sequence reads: CASSPQGIGTEAFF. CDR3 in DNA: TGTGCCAGCAGTCCACAGGGAATTGGCACTGAAGCTTTCTTT. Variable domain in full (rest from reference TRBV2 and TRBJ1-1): EPEVTQTPSHQVTQMGQEVILRCVPISNHLYFYWYRQILGQKVEFLVSFYNNEISEKSEIFDDQFSVERPDGSNFTLKIRSTKLEDSAMYFCASSPQGIGTEAFFGQGTRLTVV.

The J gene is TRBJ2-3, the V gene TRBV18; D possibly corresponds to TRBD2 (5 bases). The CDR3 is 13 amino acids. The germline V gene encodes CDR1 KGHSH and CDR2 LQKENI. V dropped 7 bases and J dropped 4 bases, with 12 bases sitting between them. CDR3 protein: CASYGVSPDTQYF. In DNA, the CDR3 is TGTGCCAGCTACGGGGTGTCTCCAGATACGCAGTATTTT.

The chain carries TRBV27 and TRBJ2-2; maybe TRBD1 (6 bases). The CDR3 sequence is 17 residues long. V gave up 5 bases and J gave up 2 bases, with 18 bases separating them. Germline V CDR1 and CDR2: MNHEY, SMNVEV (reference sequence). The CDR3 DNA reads TGTGCCAGCAGTCCCCGACTTTTGGGACACAACACCGGGGAGCTGTTTTTT. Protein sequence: CASSPRLLGHNTGELFF.

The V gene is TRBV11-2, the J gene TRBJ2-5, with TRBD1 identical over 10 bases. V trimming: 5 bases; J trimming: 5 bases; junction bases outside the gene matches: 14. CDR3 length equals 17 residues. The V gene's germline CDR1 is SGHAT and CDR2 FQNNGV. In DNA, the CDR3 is TGTGCCAGCAGCCCCGACAGGGACAGGGGTAGTGTTGAGACCCAGTACTTC. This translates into CASSPDRDRGSVETQYF.

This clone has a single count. This CDR3 reads CASSDWGTGGTEAFF. DNA of the CDR3: TGTGCCAGCAGTGATTGGGGGACAGGGGGCACTGAAGCTTTCTTT. The genes are TRBV6-1 and TRBJ1-1; TRBD1 matches at 11 bases. The CDR3 runs to 15 residues. Germline V CDR1 and CDR2: MNHNS, SASEGT. V dropped 3 bases and J dropped 4; count of bases not matched to a gene: 4.